This T cell receptor (beta chain) came from a study of T cells in Graves' hyperthyroidism and ophthalmopathy. The CDR3 is 12 residues long. V lost 2 bases, J lost 5 bases, and 6 bases lay in between. This clonotype was counted ten times or more. Its cognate antigen is unknown. There were TCR beta CDR3 regions amplified from RNA transcripts. When the TCR CDR3 underwent first-round RT-PCR, the HTBI primer set was used. Using its own MiXCR run on the multiplex PCR reads, TCRdb lists one record per CDR3 protein. This sample carries roughly 380,000 distinct CDR3 sequences, roughly 13% of them seen once, and the ten largest clones take 5% to 6.5%. General study results and limits: Expanded thyroid clonotypes (above 0.001) were mostly also found in blood.

The TCR comes from a woman between 18 and 30 years old with Graves' hyperthyroidism. The specimen was blood. This chain joins TRBV12-3 or TRBV12-4 and TRBJ2-5; no firm D call. DNA of the CDR3: TGTGCCAGCAGTTTACTACCCGAGACCCAGTACTTC. As protein: CASSLLPETQYF.